This TCR beta chain was documented in a study of blood T cells in healthy people across ages. About the study: Researchers report that template switching captured about one barcoded beta molecule per two T cells.

CDR1 is MDHEN and CDR2 is SYDVKM in the germline V gene. The CDR3 length is 15 residues. The V end lost 3 bases, the J end lost 2 bases, and 14 bases lay between the germline ends. Study-wide results and caveats: CMV status of donors was unknown, possibly confounding expanded clonotype changes. Naive CD4+ cells and diversity were both higher in long-lived donors than in aged donors.

Next came a second PCR, run for about 6 to 12 cycles, which used a sample-barcoded 5' primer along with a J-beta primer mix. The authors tagged each cDNA molecule using a template-switch adaptor with 12 random nucleotides. From the 5' RACE reads, TCRdb called clonotypes with MiXCR, one entry per CDR3 protein. Here the sample spans fewer than 900,000 distinct CDR3 sequences, roughly two fifths being singletons. With regard to this clonotype: Antigen: not known.

What was sequenced was blood. The clonotype was recovered from a woman aged 55-69 years in good health. V and J are TRBV28 and TRBJ2-7; a weak D match, TRBD1 (6 bases). Here the CDR3 reads CASSLTAAGAYEQYF. CDR3 coding DNA: TGTGCCAGCAGTTTGACTGCGGCAGGGGCCTACGAGCAGTACTTC.